This TCR beta chain was recorded in a study of CD8 T cells in Susac syndrome. After extraction with the RNeasy kit, about 0.5 to 1 ug of the RNA was reverse transcribed using random hexamers. It was immunoSEQ multiplex PCR that amplified TCR beta CDR3 across 54 Vbeta and 13 Jbeta. Each CDR3 protein gets one entry after TCRdb re-called the immunoSEQ multiplex PCR reads with MiXCR. The table records 85,000 to 95,000 distinct CDR3 sequences, roughly 94% of them present only once. Concerning this clonotype itself: A read error may account for a junction end that differs from germline.

This TCR was sampled from a human donor with Susac syndrome. Material for sequencing was CD4+ T cells from PBMCs.

CDR3 DNA: TGTGCCAGCAGCGTAGATGGGGCCTACCTCTATGGCCACACCTTC. It is translated as CASSVDGAYLYGHTF. The chain joins TRBV9 to TRBJ1-2; possibly TRBD1 for D (5 bases). This CDR3 contains 15 residues. Germline lookup yields CDR1 SGDLS and CDR2 YYNGEE.